These 30 T cell receptor beta chains came from one sample sequenced in a study of shared clonotypes between healthy human individuals. The protocol was immunoSEQ multiplex PCR, while the TCRdb copy is restricted to in-frame clones and leaves out a portion. In the table there are 2 million to 2.5 million clones, roughly 92% of which are singletons. Sequenced sample: naive CD4+ T cells from PBMCs. Noted subset: CD45RA+ positively selected. These receptors were collected from a man aged 18 to 29 in good health. Some clones in this sample may be carry-over from other donors' samples.

The chain joins TRBV6-6 to TRBJ1-1; D is uncertain. V shed 6 bases and J shed 1 base, with 15 bases lying between them. Germline assignment: CDR1 MNHNY and CDR2 SVGAGI (reference sequence). The CDR3 runs 15 residues. In DNA form, the CDR3 reads TGTGCCAGCAGACCCACGGGTTGGGAGAACACTGAAGCTTTCTTT. This encodes CASRPTGWENTEAFF.

This clone was observed a single time. V is TRBV7-9 and J is TRBJ1-1, with 7 bases identical to TRBD1. Germline CDR1 and CDR2: SEHNR and FQNEAQ (reference sequence). The CDR3 is 14 residues long. Trimming took 5 bases from V and 0 from J; bases not matched to a gene: 3. CDR3 nucleotides: TGTGCCAGCAGCCAGGGACAGATGAACACTGAAGCTTTCTTT. This gives the protein CASSQGQMNTEAFF.

This chain connects TRBV7-9 to TRBJ1-4; D is possibly TRBD1 (5 bases). Between the trimmed V and J ends, which lost 5 bases and 4 bases, there was a span of 11 bases. This CDR3 has 14 amino acids. CDR1 is SEHNR, CDR2 FQNEAQ, per germline (reference sequence). The CDR3 loop reads CASSLQVLNEKLFF. The CDR3 DNA reads TGTGCCAGCAGCCTACAGGTGCTTAATGAAAAACTGTTTTTT.

This clone was observed a few times. J is TRBJ1-4 and V is TRBV27; weak D call: TRBD1 (5 bases). The germline CDR1 and CDR2 sequences are MNHEY and SMNVEV (reference sequence). V lost 5 bases to trimming and J lost 5 bases, with 12 bases between them. The length of the CDR3 is 14 residues. CDR3 residues: CASSVWGDNEKLFF. CDR3 sequence (DNA): TGTGCCAGCAGTGTTTGGGGCGACAATGAAAAACTGTTTTTT. Using reference TRBV27 and TRBJ1-4 for the parts outside the CDR3, the full variable domain is EAQVTQNPRYLITVTGKKLTVTCSQNMNHEYMSWYRQDPGLGLRQIYYSMNVEVTDKGDVPEGYKVSRKEKRNFPLILESPSPNQTSLYFCASSVWGDNEKLFFGSGTQLSVL.

This chain joins TRBV29-1 and TRBJ2-1; 12 nucleotides align to TRBD2. The J segment lost 7 bases and the V segment lost 8 bases, leaving 3 bases of the junction unmatched. There are 12 residues in the CDR3. Germline assignment: CDR1 SQVTM and CDR2 ANQGSEA. The CDR3 region is CSTSGRRNEQFF. CDR3 bases: TGCAGCACTAGCGGGAGGAGAAATGAGCAGTTCTTC.

The rearrangement uses TRBV11-2 and TRBJ2-7; TRBD2 aligns across 8 bases. The CDR3 is 16 residues long. Germline V lookup: CDR1 SGHAT, CDR2 FQNNGV. Unmatched junction bases numbered 11, after V lost 5 bases and J lost 2 bases. The CDR3 loop is CASSPPRLASTYEQYF. The CDR3 DNA sequence: TGTGCCAGCAGCCCGCCGCGACTAGCGTCGACCTACGAGCAGTACTTC.

The chain uses TRBV28 and TRBJ2-7, with TRBD1 matching 7 bases. The length of the CDR3 is 15 residues. V dropped 7 bases and J dropped 4; count of bases not matched to a gene: 13. Germline V CDR1 and CDR2: MDHEN, SYDVKM. The CDR3 protein is CASTEGQVAGYEQYF. In nucleotides, the CDR3 is TGTGCCAGCACCGAAGGACAGGTGGCCGGGTACGAGCAGTACTTC.

This clone is a singleton in its sample. The chain has TRBV30 and TRBJ2-1; D remains ambiguous. Germline lookup yields CDR1 GTSNPN and CDR2 SVGIG (reference sequence). The CDR3 consists of 12 residues. V lost 0 bases, J lost 5 bases, and 5 bases lay in between. The CDR3 sequence is CAWSVENNEQFF. DNA for the CDR3: TGTGCCTGGAGTGTAGAAAACAATGAGCAGTTCTTC. The variable domain in full, with the rest retrieved from reference TRBV30 and TRBJ2-1, is SQTIHQWPATLVQPVGSPLSLECTVEGTSNPNLYWYRQAAGRGLQLLFYSVGIGQISSEVPQNLSASRPQDRQFILSSKKLLLSDSGFYLCAWSVENNEQFFGPGTRLTVL.

V and J are TRBV6-5 and TRBJ2-5, with 9 bases fitting TRBD1. This CDR3 is 16 amino acids long. With V trimmed by 3 bases and J by 2 bases, 7 bases remained unmatched. Germline V CDR1 and CDR2: MNHEY, SVGAGI. The CDR3 bases are TGTGCCAGCAGTTATTTTTCCGGGACAGGGCAAGAGACCCAGTACTTC. Its translation is CASSYFSGTGQETQYF.

This chain uses TRBV2 with TRBJ2-7; no reliable D call. The V and J ends lost 0 bases and 2 bases respectively, with 11 bases between them. The V gene's germline CDR1 is SNHLY and CDR2 FYNNEI. This CDR3 has 15 residues. CDR3 loop: CASSEASSRTYEQYF. DNA for the CDR3: TGTGCCAGCAGTGAAGCGTCTTCCAGGACCTACGAGCAGTACTTC. The full variable domain, its missing parts supplied by reference TRBV2 and TRBJ2-7, is EPEVTQTPSHQVTQMGQEVILRCVPISNHLYFYWYRQILGQKVEFLVSFYNNEISEKSEIFDDQFSVERPDGSNFTLKIRSTKLEDSAMYFCASSEASSRTYEQYFGPGTRLTVT.

This sequence joins TRBV18 and TRBJ2-5; D unresolved. V lost 4 bases to trimming and J lost 4 bases, with 10 bases between them. The CDR3 contains 13 residues. Germline V gene lookup returns CDR1 KGHSH and CDR2 LQKENI. In nucleotides, the CDR3 is TGTGCCAGCTCACAAAACAACTTAGAGACCCAGTACTTC. It codes for CASSQNNLETQYF.

This clone occurred once. The chain couples TRBV7-2 to TRBJ2-3, with D perhaps given as TRBD1 or TRBD2 (5 bases each). V lost 8 bases and J 0 bases, leaving 12 bases between the germline ends. Germline values: CDR1 SGHTA, CDR2 FQGNSA. CDR3 length: 14 amino acids. The CDR3, as DNA: TGTGCCAGCTGCCTTGGGGGAAGCACAGATACGCAGTATTTT. As protein: CASCLGGSTDTQYF.

This chain uses TRBV28 with TRBJ2-7; tentatively, D is TRBD1 or TRBD2 (5 bases each). The CDR3 spans 16 residues. Trimming cost V 7 bases and J 0 bases, with 19 bases left between them. Germline V CDR1 and CDR2: MDHEN, SYDVKM. CDR3 nucleotides: TGTGCCAGCACCGCGTGGAGTGGGACCTCCTCCTACGAGCAGTACTTC. Translating gives CASTAWSGTSSYEQYF.

The V call is TRBV7-9, the J call TRBJ2-3; D gene unclear. The length of the CDR3 is 16 residues. CDR1 is SEHNR, CDR2 FQNEAQ, per germline (reference sequence). The germline V and J ends were trimmed by 6 bases and 0 bases, with 16 bases remaining between them. CDR3 sequence (DNA): TGTGCCAGCAGGACGACAACCCGAGACAGCACAGATACGCAGTATTTT. Translated: CASRTTTRDSTDTQYF.

This clone was recorded only once. The V gene is TRBV28, the J gene TRBJ2-1; 7 positions match TRBD2. Germline assignment: CDR1 MDHEN and CDR2 SYDVKM. This CDR3 has 15 amino acids. The V gene end was trimmed by 1 base and the J gene end by 9 bases; junction bases not matched to a gene: 9. DNA for the CDR3: TGTGCCAGCAGTTTATTGGGGAGGGGAGAGAGTGAGCAGTTCTTC. It specifies CASSLLGRGESEQFF.

The chain uses TRBV19 and TRBJ1-1; 9 bases align to TRBD1. The CDR3 has 16 residues. Germline values: CDR1 LNHDA, CDR2 SQIVND (reference sequence). The V and J ends lost 5 bases and 0 bases, in that order; junction bases with no gene match: 7. CDR3 in amino acids: CASSPGTGKMNTEAFF. The CDR3 nucleotides read TGTGCCAGTAGTCCCGGGACAGGGAAGATGAACACTGAAGCTTTCTTT.

This chain connects TRBV19 to TRBJ1-5; maybe TRBD1 (6 bases). The germline CDR1 and CDR2 sequences are LNHDA and SQIVND (reference sequence). The CDR3 sequence is 15 residues long. The V and J ends lost 6 bases and 2 bases respectively, with 14 bases between them. This CDR3 is CASSGWGQGNQPQHF. The CDR3 bases are TGTGCCAGTAGCGGTTGGGGGCAGGGCAATCAGCCCCAGCATTTT.

V and J are TRBV11-2 and TRBJ2-7; D possibly matches TRBD1 or TRBD2 (5 bases each). The CDR3 extends over 16 amino acids. The V end lost 5 bases, the J end lost 2 bases, and 19 bases lay between the germline ends. CDR1 and CDR2 (germline): SGHAT, FQNNGV. CDR3 sequence: CASSLITPGPTYEQYF. The CDR3 coding sequence is TGTGCCAGCAGCCTAATTACCCCGGGACCAACCTACGAGCAGTACTTC.

With regard to this clone: Other DNA sequences from this sample encode an identical CDR3 as well. V usage is TRBV28 and J usage is TRBJ2-2; D is undetermined. CDR3 length equals 11 residues. Germline CDR1 MDHEN, CDR2 SYDVKM. V was clipped by 4 bases and J by 6 bases, with 3 bases between them. The CDR3 coding sequence is TGTGCCAGCAGTTGGGCCGGGGAGCTGTTTTTT. Its protein product is CASSWAGELFF.

The chain couples TRBV6-5 to TRBJ2-5; 11 bases agree with TRBD2. Germline CDR1 is MNHEY and CDR2 is SVGAGI. V lost 2 bases and J lost 1; bases outside the gene matches: 0. This CDR3 is built from 15 residues. The DNA of the CDR3 is TGTGCCAGCAGTTACGGACTAGCGGGCCAAGAGACCCAGTACTTC. This gives the protein CASSYGLAGQETQYF.

The chain uses TRBV12-5 and TRBJ2-2; 7 bases line up with TRBD2. This CDR3 region has 18 residues. Germline CDR1 reads LGHNT; CDR2 reads FRNRAP. Trimming removed 2 bases from V and 6 bases from J; junction bases left unmatched: 15. The CDR3 DNA is TGTGCTAGTGGTTTGACACGCGCCGGCGGGAGCGAAGCCGGGGAGCTGTTTTTT. This encodes CASGLTRAGGSEAGELFF.

J is TRBJ2-2 and V is TRBV2; tentatively, D is TRBD1 (5 bases). V gave up 6 bases and J gave up 5 bases, with 28 bases separating them. CDR3 size: 19 residues. Germline-derived CDR1 and CDR2 are SNHLY and FYNNEI. The CDR3 region has the DNA TGTGCCAGCAGCGGTTCTGGCAGGGTGGCACAGTTTGGGACCGGGGAGCTGTTTTTT. Its translation: CASSGSGRVAQFGTGELFF.

The V gene is TRBV5-5, the J gene TRBJ2-7, with D tentatively TRBD2 (6 bases). The CDR3 is 15 amino acids. Trimming took 2 bases from V and 2 from J, leaving 14 bases between them. Per germline, CDR1 SGHKS and CDR2 YYEKEE (reference sequence). In nucleotides, the CDR3 is TGTGCCAGCAGCTTATCGGGACTGGATACCTACGAGCAGTACTTC. It specifies CASSLSGLDTYEQYF.

The chain links TRBV10-3 to TRBJ1-2; D perhaps matches TRBD1 (6 bases). With 7 bases removed from V and 4 bases from J, the gap between germline ends came to 13 bases. Germline values: CDR1 ENHRY, CDR2 SYGVKD. The CDR3 extends over 13 amino acids. This CDR3 reads CAIKKGETYGYTF. CDR3 coding DNA: TGTGCCATCAAGAAGGGGGAGACCTATGGCTACACCTTC.

The chain recombines TRBV18 with TRBJ1-3, with D hard to call. From germline, CDR1 is KGHSH and CDR2 LQKENI. There are 16 residues in the CDR3. V was clipped by 2 bases and J by 0 bases, with 11 bases between them. CDR3 sequence (DNA): TGTGCCAGCTCACCAGTATCAGCCTCCTCTGGAAACACCATATATTTT. Its protein product is CASSPVSASSGNTIYF.

Concerning this clone: The sample carries other DNA sequences with the same CDR3. The chain carries TRBV9 and TRBJ1-1; possibly TRBD1 for D (6 bases). The length of the CDR3 is 15 residues. CDR1 is SGDLS and CDR2 is YYNGEE in the germline V gene. The V gene lost 0 bases and the J gene lost 1 base, with 10 bases spanning the gap. The CDR3 DNA sequence: TGTGCCAGCAGCGTAGTAGGACAGACGAACACTGAAGCTTTCTTT. Translating gives CASSVVGQTNTEAFF.

V gene TRBV5-1 combines with J gene TRBJ1-2, with D possibly TRBD1 on 5 matching bases. Trimming pared 0 bases from V and 6 bases from J, leaving 15 bases between. Per the germline V gene, CDR1 is SGHRS and CDR2 is YFSETQ. This CDR3 has 15 amino acids. The CDR3 region is CASSLETGRTNGYTF. In nucleotides, the CDR3 is TGCGCCAGCAGCTTGGAGACGGGACGGACTAATGGCTACACCTTC.

J is TRBJ2-1 and V is TRBV28; the D gene is possibly TRBD2 (6 bases). This CDR3 has 16 residues. The germline gives CDR1 MDHEN, CDR2 SYDVKM. V lost 6 bases and J lost 3, with 18 bases in between. DNA of the CDR3: TGTGCCAGCAGCTCCGAGACACTGGGGGGCTACAATGAGCAGTTCTTC. Residues: CASSSETLGGYNEQFF.

The chain joins TRBV28 to TRBJ1-2; D may be TRBD1 (5 bases). The germline V gene encodes CDR1 MDHEN and CDR2 SYDVKM. Trimming left V 7 bases short and J 4 bases short, with 16 bases between. This CDR3 is 14 amino acids long. In nucleotides, the CDR3 is TGTGCCAGCATGACTGCACCGGGGGGCTATGGCTACACCTTC. It translates to CASMTAPGGYGYTF.

The chain joins TRBV9 to TRBJ2-7; TRBD2 matches at 8 bases. Per the germline V gene, CDR1 is SGDLS and CDR2 is YYNGEE. The CDR3 is 14 amino acids. V was clipped by 4 bases and J by 6 bases; unmatched bases: 9. CDR3 sequence reads: CASSPMTSVGEQYF. In nucleotides, the CDR3 is TGTGCCAGCAGCCCCATGACTAGCGTGGGCGAGCAGTACTTC.